A selection of T cell receptor beta chains follows, all from one sample in a study of T-cell reconstitution after alpha-beta-depleted transplantation in children. TCRdb fed the PCR reads into MiXCR, producing one record per CDR3 protein. The table records about 500,000 distinct CDR3 sequences, over 25% of them present only once. Specimen: PBMCs from the stem cell graft donor, collected from the stem cell graft. Receptors originate from a human donor who donated a stem cell graft to a child with aplastic anemia. Each CDR3 is given with its conserved first and last residue. Fields, in order: V gene, clone size, J gene, D gene, CDR3 protein, CDR3 DNA. D genes are given only for firm matches. The size entry is marked missing in some rows and otherwise reads once, few, many or a size class.

TRBV6-5	.	TRBJ1-1	.	CASSYSVKGSTEAFF	TGTGCCAGCAGTTACTCCGTTAAAGGGAGCACTGAAGCTTTCTTT
TRBV5-1	few	TRBJ2-7	.	CASSLSQSSYEQYF	TGCGCCAGCAGCTTGAGCCAGAGCTCCTACGAGCAGTACTTC
TRBV7-2	few	TRBJ2-5	.	CASSYRVDGETQYF	TGTGCCAGCAGCTACAGGGTTGATGGGGAGACCCAGTACTTC
TRBV5-6	few	TRBJ1-4	TRBD1	CASTSGTEFEKLFF	TGTGCCAGCACGTCCGGGACAGAGTTTGAAAAACTGTTTTTT
TRBV5-1	.	TRBJ1-4	TRBD1	CASSLGDREFMATNEKLFF	TGCGCCAGCAGCTTGGGGGACAGGGAGTTTATGGCGACTAATGAAAAACTGTTTTTT
TRBV20-1	few	TRBJ2-4	.	CSARGVDIQYF	TGCAGTGCTAGGGGCGTGGACATTCAGTACTTC
TRBV11-2	.	TRBJ2-1	.	CASSISGTFNEQFF	TGTGCCAGCAGCATATCCGGGACTTTTAATGAGCAGTTCTTC
TRBV12-3/TRBV12-4	.	TRBJ2-2	.	CASDHQGGRNTGELFF	TGTGCCAGCGATCACCAAGGCGGTAGGAACACCGGGGAGCTGTTTTTT
TRBV12-3/TRBV12-4	few	TRBJ2-1	TRBD1	CASSLATGVSEQFF	TGTGCCAGCAGTTTAGCGACAGGGGTCAGTGAGCAGTTCTTC
TRBV6-1	.	TRBJ2-7	.	CASGAGPSYEQYF	TGTGCCAGTGGGGCGGGACCGTCCTACGAGCAGTACTTC
TRBV28	few	TRBJ2-7	TRBD2	CASSLIGATSGRNEQYF	TGTGCCAGCAGTTTAATCGGCGCGACTAGCGGGAGGAACGAGCAGTACTTC
TRBV7-2	.	TRBJ2-1	.	CASSQRGGGLSYNEQFF	TGTGCCAGCAGCCAACGAGGTGGGGGGCTCTCCTACAATGAGCAGTTCTTC
TRBV30	few	TRBJ2-3	TRBD2	CAWETSGSVDTQYF	TGTGCCTGGGAAACTAGCGGGAGTGTCGATACGCAGTATTTT
TRBV18	few	TRBJ1-3	.	CASSPLTENTIYF	TGTGCCAGCTCACCACTGACAGAAAACACCATATATTTT
TRBV29-1	few	TRBJ1-2	TRBD1	CSVEETGGYGYTF	TGCAGCGTTGAAGAGACAGGGGGCTATGGCTACACCTTC
TRBV4-2	few	TRBJ2-1	TRBD2	CASSQRIPSGRRMDEQFF	TGTGCCAGCAGCCAACGTATCCCTAGCGGGAGACGGATGGATGAGCAGTTCTTC
TRBV20-1	.	TRBJ2-1	.	CSAREGPEQFF	TGCAGTGCTAGGGAGGGGCCCGAGCAGTTCTTC
TRBV20-1	few	TRBJ1-3	.	CSARDRQTNTIYF	TGCAGTGCTAGAGACCGACAGACCAACACCATATATTTT
TRBV12-3/TRBV12-4	few	TRBJ1-2	.	CASSPPSFTFYGYTF	TGTGCCAGCAGCCCTCCTTCCTTCACTTTCTATGGCTACACCTTC
TRBV14	few	TRBJ2-7	TRBD1	CASSLPGQGAYEQYF	TGTGCCAGCAGCCTACCGGGACAGGGGGCTTACGAGCAGTACTTC
TRBV6-2/TRBV6-3	.	TRBJ2-7	TRBD2	CASSYGTGGPYEQYF	TGTGCCAGCAGTTACGGGACGGGAGGTCCCTACGAGCAGTACTTC
TRBV6-5	many	TRBJ1-2	TRBD1	CASRYTGGYGYTF	TGTGCCAGCAGATATACAGGGGGTTATGGCTACACCTTC
TRBV5-4	few	TRBJ1-1	.	CASSSTEGTEAFF	TGTGCCAGCAGCTCGACGGAGGGCACTGAAGCTTTCTTT
TRBV21-1	few	TRBJ2-7	.	CASSRPISEQYF	TGTGCCAGCAGCCGGCCCATCTCCGAGCAGTACTTC
TRBV7-3	.	TRBJ2-1	.	CASSLGVEQFF	TGTGCCAGCAGCTTGGGGGTTGAGCAGTTCTTC
TRBV7-6	few	TRBJ2-5	.	CASSYGTVETQYF	TGTGCCAGCAGCTACGGAACAGTGGAGACCCAGTACTTC
TRBV5-1	few	TRBJ1-1	TRBD1	CASSRRQGVNTEAFF	TGCGCCAGCAGTCGACGACAGGGAGTAAACACTGAAGCTTTCTTT
TRBV27	.	TRBJ1-1	TRBD1	CASSYAQALGGQGRWNTEAFF	TGTGCCAGCAGTTACGCCCAGGCCCTAGGGGGACAGGGGCGATGGAACACTGAAGCTTTCTTT
TRBV7-2	.	TRBJ2-2	.	CASSSAKIGTGELFF	TGTGCCAGCAGCTCTGCCAAGATAGGAACCGGGGAGCTGTTTTTT
TRBV15	.	TRBJ1-5	.	CATSRDNDQPQHF	TGTGCCACCAGCAGAGATAACGACCAGCCCCAGCATTTT
TRBV7-2	few	TRBJ1-3	TRBD1	CASRPDRAGNTIYF	TGTGCCAGCAGACCGGACAGGGCTGGAAACACCATATATTTT
TRBV6-2/TRBV6-3	few	TRBJ1-6	.	CASRATAFGNSPLHF	TGTGCCAGCAGGGCGACGGCCTTCGGAAATTCACCCCTCCACTTT
TRBV12-3/TRBV12-4	.	TRBJ1-4	.	CASSKTAANEKLFF	TGTGCCAGCAGCAAGACAGCGGCTAATGAAAAACTGTTTTTT
TRBV7-8	once	TRBJ1-3	.	CASSPRGDSGNTIYF	TGTGCCAGCAGCCCACGAGGGGACTCTGGAAACACCATATATTTT